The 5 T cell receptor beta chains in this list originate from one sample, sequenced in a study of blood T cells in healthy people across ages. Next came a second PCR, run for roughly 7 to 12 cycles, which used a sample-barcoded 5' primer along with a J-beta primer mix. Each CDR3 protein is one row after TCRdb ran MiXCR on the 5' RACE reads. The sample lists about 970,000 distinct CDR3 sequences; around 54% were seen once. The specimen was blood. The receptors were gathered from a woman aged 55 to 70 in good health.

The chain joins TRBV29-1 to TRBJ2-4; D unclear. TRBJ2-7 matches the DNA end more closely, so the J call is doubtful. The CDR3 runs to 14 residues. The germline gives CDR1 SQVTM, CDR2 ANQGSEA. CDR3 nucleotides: TGCAGCGCGCACATAACTGGAAACCCCCTCGAGCAGTACTTC. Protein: CSAHITGNPLEQYF.

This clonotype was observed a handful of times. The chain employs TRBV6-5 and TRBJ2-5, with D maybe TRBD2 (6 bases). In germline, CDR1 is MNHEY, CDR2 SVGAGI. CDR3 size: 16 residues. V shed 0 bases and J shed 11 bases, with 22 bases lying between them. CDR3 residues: CASSYSWDSLREEQYF. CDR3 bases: TGTGCCAGCAGTTACTCGTGGGACTCCCTAAGGGAAGAGCAGTACTTC.

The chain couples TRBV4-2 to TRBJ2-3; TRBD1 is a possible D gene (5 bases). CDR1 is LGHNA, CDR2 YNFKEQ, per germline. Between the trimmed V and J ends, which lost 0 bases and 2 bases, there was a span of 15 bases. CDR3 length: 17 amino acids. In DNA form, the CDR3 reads TGTGCCAGCAGCCAAGATCTGACAGATCCCGTCACAGATACGCAGTATTTT. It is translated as CASSQDLTDPVTDTQYF.

The CDR3 protein is CASSSYPLGLAGGVGANVLTF. CDR3 nucleotide sequence: TGTGCCAGCAGCTCCTATCCTCTGGGACTAGCGGGAGGGGTCGGGGCCAACGTCCTGACTTTC. The chain recombines TRBV11-3 with TRBJ2-6, with 16 bases fitting TRBD2. Germline trimming cut 4 bases from V and 4 bases from J; bases unmatched to any gene: 13. Per the germline V gene, CDR1 is SGHNT and CDR2 is YENEEA. CDR3 length: 21 amino acids.

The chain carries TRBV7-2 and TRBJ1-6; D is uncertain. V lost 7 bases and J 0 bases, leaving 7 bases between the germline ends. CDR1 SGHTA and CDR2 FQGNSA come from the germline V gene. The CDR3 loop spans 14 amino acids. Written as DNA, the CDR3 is TGTGCCAGCATGCAGCTCTCCTATAATTCACCCCTCCACTTT. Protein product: CASMQLSYNSPLHF.